This T cell receptor (beta chain) was sequenced in a study of T cell changes during pregnancy in multiple sclerosis. Sequenced by immunoSEQ multiplex PCR; TCRdb stores in-frame clones only, minus some. Found here are some 89,000 clones, 85% to 95% of them singletons; the top ten hold roughly 2.5%. The V end lost 5 bases, the J end lost 7 bases, and 14 bases lay between the germline ends. CDR1 and CDR2 (germline): SEHNR, FQNEAQ (reference sequence). The length of the CDR3 is 14 residues. The sequence was collected from a female donor with multiple sclerosis, enrolled in a pregnancy study. This chain joins TRBV7-9 and TRBJ1-4, with a weak D call TRBD1 (5 bases). Sequences were derived from peripheral blood, sampled in the third trimester of pregnancy. The CDR3 here is CASSPAGIGEKLFF. The DNA of the CDR3 is TGTGCCAGCAGCCCAGCAGGGATAGGTGAAAAACTGTTTTTT.